This TCR beta chain is from a study of OX40 agonist ivuxolimab in advanced cancers. Across the study: Each dose-escalation patient presented with hepatocellular carcinoma, melanoma, renal cell or head and neck cancer.

Concerning this clone itself: Antigen unknown.

The CDR3 is made up of 14 amino acids. CDR1 is SGHNT, CDR2 YYREEE, per germline (reference sequence). Trimming took 2 bases from V and 9 from J, leaving 12 bases between them. Some clones are missing from TCRdb's copy, which holds only in-frame ones; the method was immunoSEQ multiplex PCR. The table shows under 90,000 clones, with approximately 90% occurring only once. Study-wide results and limits: On average, a greater number of expanded clones characterised CD8+ T cells relative to CD4+. Expanded peripheral T-cell antigen specificity went undetermined.

The sample was CD4+ or CD8+ T cells sorted from blood, taken in a trial of the OX40 agonist ivuxolimab. This clonotype originated in an adult with an advanced solid tumor such as melanoma, head and neck, liver or kidney cancer. The genes are TRBV5-4 and TRBJ1-6; D not resolved. The CDR3 coding sequence is TGTGCCAGCAGCTTTCTCCCCGATTCTTCACCCCTCCACTTT. This codes for CASSFLPDSSPLHF.